A selection of T cell receptor beta chains follows, all from one sample in a study of blood T cell repertoires in COVID-19. Data came from immunoSEQ multiplex PCR; TCRdb stores just in-frame clones and leaves some out. The sample lists roughly 150,000 clones, about 87% occurring once. The sample was peripheral blood. The origin of the receptors is a woman at least 80 years old with COVID-19, enrolled during active disease. The CDR3 runs from the conserved cysteine through the conserved F or W. The D gene is left open where the match is weak. A clone size is listed for some rows: how often the clone was seen (once, few, many), or a class if it is expanded.

clone_size: -
d_call: TRBD1
v_call: TRBV13
j_call: TRBJ2-6
cdr3_length: 17
cdr3_nt: TGTGCCAGCAGCCCGGGACAGTCGAGCTCTGGGGCCAACGTCCTGACTTTC
cdr3_aa: CASSPGQSSSGANVLTF

clone_size: few
d_call: TRBD1
v_call: TRBV28
j_call: TRBJ2-5
cdr3_length: 16
cdr3_nt: TGTGCCAGCAGTTTAAGTGGACAGGGGGAGGAAGAGACCCAGTACTTC
cdr3_aa: CASSLSGQGEEETQYF

clone_size: -
d_call: TRBD2
v_call: TRBV7-8
j_call: TRBJ2-3
cdr3_length: 17
cdr3_nt: TGTGCCAGCAGCCTTCTAGGTAGCGGGGTGGGCACAGATACGCAGTATTTT
cdr3_aa: CASSLLGSGVGTDTQYF

clone_size: once
d_call: -
v_call: TRBV11-1
j_call: TRBJ2-5
cdr3_length: 13
cdr3_nt: TGTGCCAGCAGCTCCATGTTAGAAGAGACCCAGTACTTC
cdr3_aa: CASSSMLEETQYF

clone_size: -
d_call: -
v_call: TRBV6-6
j_call: TRBJ1-2
cdr3_length: 11
cdr3_nt: TGTGCCAGCAGTCGGGACAATGGCTACACCTTC
cdr3_aa: CASSRDNGYTF

clone_size: -
d_call: -
v_call: TRBV24-1
j_call: TRBJ1-1
cdr3_length: 14
cdr3_nt: TGTGCCACCAGTGATTCTCGGCGGAGCACTGAAGCTTTCTTT
cdr3_aa: CATSDSRRSTEAFF

clone_size: -
d_call: TRBD2
v_call: TRBV19
j_call: TRBJ2-7
cdr3_length: 14
cdr3_nt: TGTGCCAGTACCCCATGGGGGAGGGCGTACGAGCAGTACTTC
cdr3_aa: CASTPWGRAYEQYF

clone_size: -
d_call: -
v_call: TRBV6-1
j_call: TRBJ1-2
cdr3_length: 14
cdr3_nt: TGTGCCAGCAGTGAATTGGGGGCGCTGAGTGGCTACACCTTC
cdr3_aa: CASSELGALSGYTF

clone_size: -
d_call: TRBD1
v_call: TRBV14
j_call: TRBJ2-2
cdr3_length: 16
cdr3_nt: TGTGCCAGCAGCAAGACAGGGGGCGTTGGAACCGGGGAGCTGTTTTTT
cdr3_aa: CASSKTGGVGTGELFF

clone_size: -
d_call: -
v_call: TRBV4-3
j_call: TRBJ2-3
cdr3_length: 13
cdr3_nt: TGCGCCAGCAGCCAACCGGGGGTAGATACGCAGTATTTT
cdr3_aa: CASSQPGVDTQYF

clone_size: -
d_call: TRBD2
v_call: TRBV6-2/TRBV6-3
j_call: TRBJ2-1
cdr3_length: 20
cdr3_nt: TGTGCCAGCAGTTACTCGATGACTAGCGGGAGGATTACGTCCTACAATGAGCAGTTCTTC
cdr3_aa: CASSYSMTSGRITSYNEQFF

clone_size: -
d_call: TRBD2
v_call: TRBV7-2
j_call: TRBJ2-7
cdr3_length: 14
cdr3_nt: TGTGCCAGCAGCCCCCTGGGGGGGACCTACGAGCAGTACTTC
cdr3_aa: CASSPLGGTYEQYF

clone_size: -
d_call: TRBD2
v_call: TRBV6-5
j_call: TRBJ2-1
cdr3_length: 15
cdr3_nt: TGTGCCAGCAGTACCCTCCTAGCGGCCAAGGGGGAGCAGTTCTTC
cdr3_aa: CASSTLLAAKGEQFF

clone_size: -
d_call: -
v_call: TRBV19
j_call: TRBJ1-2
cdr3_length: 15
cdr3_nt: TGTGCCAGTAGGCATACAGGTGGGGTCGGCTATGGCTACACCTTC
cdr3_aa: CASRHTGGVGYGYTF

clone_size: -
d_call: TRBD1
v_call: TRBV5-8
j_call: TRBJ1-6
cdr3_length: 15
cdr3_nt: TGTGCCAGCAGCTTGGGACAGGGGGCACGCTCACCCCTCCACTTT
cdr3_aa: CASSLGQGARSPLHF

clone_size: -
d_call: -
v_call: TRBV15
j_call: TRBJ1-4
cdr3_length: 14
cdr3_nt: TGTGCCACCACCGGAGGGGTGGGTGATGAAAAACTGTTTTTT
cdr3_aa: CATTGGVGDEKLFF

clone_size: -
d_call: -
v_call: TRBV19
j_call: TRBJ1-3
cdr3_length: 16
cdr3_nt: TGTGCCAGTAGCATAATACAGGGCGGCTCTGGAAACACCATATATTTT
cdr3_aa: CASSIIQGGSGNTIYF

clone_size: -
d_call: -
v_call: TRBV12-3/TRBV12-4
j_call: TRBJ1-1
cdr3_length: 13
cdr3_nt: TGTGCCAGCAGACTCAGACACCTGGGTGAAGCTTTCTTT
cdr3_aa: CASRLRHLGEAFF

clone_size: -
d_call: -
v_call: TRBV7-9
j_call: TRBJ2-3
cdr3_length: 14
cdr3_nt: TGTGCCAGCAGCCGTGGCTCGAGCACAGATACGCAGTATTTT
cdr3_aa: CASSRGSSTDTQYF

clone_size: -
d_call: TRBD2
v_call: TRBV15
j_call: TRBJ2-5
cdr3_length: 15
cdr3_nt: TGTGCCACCAGCAACGGACTAGCGGGGCAAGAGACCCAGTACTTC
cdr3_aa: CATSNGLAGQETQYF

clone_size: -
d_call: -
v_call: TRBV20-1
j_call: TRBJ1-2
cdr3_length: 10
cdr3_nt: TGCAGTGTTTTGCAGTACGGCTACACCTTC
cdr3_aa: CSVLQYGYTF

clone_size: -
d_call: TRBD1
v_call: TRBV14
j_call: TRBJ1-2
cdr3_length: 14
cdr3_nt: TGTGCCAGCAGCCCCCAACAGGGGGCAGGTGGCTACACCTTC
cdr3_aa: CASSPQQGAGGYTF

clone_size: -
d_call: TRBD2
v_call: TRBV19
j_call: TRBJ2-5
cdr3_length: 15
cdr3_nt: TGTGCCAGTAGTCGACTAGCGGGAGAGGGAGAGACCCAGTACTTC
cdr3_aa: CASSRLAGEGETQYF

clone_size: -
d_call: TRBD1
v_call: TRBV5-6
j_call: TRBJ2-7
cdr3_length: 16
cdr3_nt: TGTGCCAGCAGCTTGGCGGGGGGGACAGGGGACTACGAGCAGTACTTC
cdr3_aa: CASSLAGGTGDYEQYF

clone_size: -
d_call: TRBD1
v_call: TRBV7-2
j_call: TRBJ2-1
cdr3_length: 15
cdr3_nt: TGTGCCAGCAGTCTCCGGGACAGGGGCTACAATGAGCAGTTCTTC
cdr3_aa: CASSLRDRGYNEQFF

clone_size: -
d_call: TRBD1
v_call: TRBV11-2
j_call: TRBJ2-2
cdr3_length: 14
cdr3_nt: TGTGCCAGCAGCGGGACAGGGGGGACCGGGGAGCTGTTTTTT
cdr3_aa: CASSGTGGTGELFF

clone_size: once
d_call: -
v_call: TRBV14
j_call: TRBJ2-5
cdr3_length: 14
cdr3_nt: TGTGCCAGCAGCCATGTCGGGACATCCGAAACCCAGTACTTC
cdr3_aa: CASSHVGTSETQYF

clone_size: -
d_call: -
v_call: TRBV5-1
j_call: TRBJ1-3
cdr3_length: 14
cdr3_nt: TGCGCCAGCAGCAAACAGGAGTCTGGAAACACCATATATTTT
cdr3_aa: CASSKQESGNTIYF